This is a list of T cell receptor beta chains from one sample in a study of CD8+CD57+ T cells in acquired aplastic anemia. TCRdb re-called the reads with MiXCR, one entry per CDR3 protein. This sample has a few hundred thousand distinct CDR3 sequences, with approximately 82% found just once. Sequencing input: sorted CD4+, CD8+, or CD8+CD57+ T cells (not recorded which) from PBMCs. Every receptor here comes from a human donor with aplastic anemia. Each CDR3 is given with its conserved first and last residue. The D gene is left open where the match is weak. Expanded clones get a size class; other rows say once, few or many, or leave the size out.

V: TRBV7-2
D: TRBD1
J: TRBJ2-1
size: -
CDR3: CASSVTGIHDYGF
DNA: TGTGCCAGCAGCGTGACAGGGATCCATGACTATGGCTTC

V: TRBV19
D: -
J: TRBJ2-3
size: few
CDR3: CASSIAGGPYTEYF
DNA: TGTGCCAGTAGTATAGCTGGAGGTCCCTATACGGAGTATTTC

V: TRBV6-5
D: -
J: TRBJ2-7
size: -
CDR3: CASSTGGAPYEQYF
DNA: TGTGCCAGCAGCACGGGGGGCGCCCCCTACGAGCAGTACTTC

V: TRBV15
D: -
J: TRBJ2-7
size: -
CDR3: CATSRRGIQDTQYF
DNA: TGTGCCACCAGCAGGCGCGGCATCCAAGACACCCAGTACTTC

V: TRBV11-3
D: -
J: TRBJ2-3
size: -
CDR3: CASSLEGDADTQYF
DNA: TGTGCCAGCAGCTTGGAGGGGGACGCCGATACGCAGTATTTT

V: TRBV11-1
D: -
J: TRBJ2-3
size: -
CDR3: CASSVELQSTDTQYF
DNA: TGTGCCAGCAGCGTAGAGCTACAGAGCACAGATACGCAGTATTTT

V: TRBV9
D: -
J: TRBJ1-1
size: -
CDR3: CASNDGLTGNTEAFF
DNA: TGTGCCAGCAACGACGGTCTAACAGGGAACACGGAAGCTTTCTTT

V: TRBV6-6
D: -
J: TRBJ1-4
size: -
CDR3: CASSAPGGEQTHDKRFF
DNA: TGTGCCAGCAGTGCCCCGGGGGGAGAACAAACCCATGATAAACGGTTTTTT

V: TRBV7-3
D: -
J: TRBJ2-1
size: -
CDR3: CASSFAGRNENEVQFF
DNA: TGTGCCAGCAGCTTTGCAGGGCGTAACGAGAACGAGGTGCAGTTCTTC

V: TRBV15
D: -
J: TRBJ2-2
size: once
CDR3: CATSRDIDGELFF
DNA: TGTGCCACCAGCAGAGATATTGACGGGGAGCTGTTTTTT

V: TRBV7-9
D: -
J: TRBJ2-7
size: once
CDR3: CASSIDPARGVQYF
DNA: TGTGCCAGCAGCATAGACCCAGCCCGGGGCGTACAGTACTTC

V: TRBV4-1
D: -
J: TRBJ1-1
size: -
CDR3: CASSQGLGSGPRTEAFF
DNA: TGCGCCAGCAGCCAAGGGTTAGGGAGCGGGCCGAGGACTGAAGCTTTCTTT

V: TRBV2
D: TRBD1
J: TRBJ1-4
size: -
CDR3: CASSPTGYNEKLFF
DNA: TGTGCCAGCAGCCCGACAGGGTACAATGAAAAACTGTTTTTT

V: TRBV7-3
D: -
J: TRBJ1-5
size: once
CDR3: CASSNGGTDMQHF
DNA: TGTGCCAGCTCAAACGGGGGCACAGACATGCAGCATTTT

V: TRBV7-6
D: -
J: TRBJ2-1
size: -
CDR3: CASSLRCPVFYEQFF
DNA: TGTGCCAGCAGCTTGAGGTGTCCCGTGTTCTATGAGCAGTTCTTC

V: TRBV15
D: -
J: TRBJ1-1
size: -
CDR3: CATSRGRGQEVSWTEAVF
DNA: TGTGCCACCAGCAGGGGTCGTGGGCAAGAAGTTTCGTGGACTGAGGCTGTCTTT

V: TRBV7-9
D: TRBD2
J: TRBJ2-7
size: -
CDR3: CASSFRGSGGSDEF
DNA: TGTGCCAGCAGCTTTCGGGGAAGCGGGGGGAGCGACGAGTTC

V: TRBV2
D: -
J: TRBJ2-1
size: few
CDR3: CASSGARGAYNEQFF
DNA: TGTGCCAGTAGTGGGGCTAGGGGAGCCTACAATGAGCAGTTCTTC

V: TRBV6-4
D: TRBD1
J: TRBJ1-2
size: few
CDR3: CASTQTGGPPNYGYTF
DNA: TGTGCCAGCACTCAGACAGGGGGACCTCCTAACTATGGCTACACCTTC

V: TRBV7-2
D: TRBD1
J: TRBJ1-2
size: -
CDR3: CASSLAQTGTDYQYTF
DNA: TGTGCCAGCAGCTTAGCCCAGACAGGGACAGACTATCAGTACACCTTC

V: TRBV7-2
D: TRBD2
J: TRBJ2-7
size: -
CDR3: CASSLGTSREQYF
DNA: TGTGCCAGCAGCCTAGGGACTAGCCGCGAGCAGTACTTC

V: TRBV5-1
D: TRBD1
J: TRBJ2-1
size: -
CDR3: CASSLSGQSSYNEQFF
DNA: TGCGCCAGCAGCTTATCGGGACAGAGCTCCTACAATGAGCAGTTCTTC

V: TRBV2
D: -
J: TRBJ1-5
size: once
CDR3: CASIQAGNTEAYF
DNA: TGCGCCAGCATCCAGGCAGGGAATACTGAAGCGTACTTT

V: TRBV2
D: -
J: TRBJ2-1
size: few
CDR3: CASSESPLRFF
DNA: TGTGCCAGCAGTGAATCCCCCTTGCGGTTCTTC

V: TRBV9
D: -
J: TRBJ2-3
size: -
CDR3: CASSVEGYEQTFDF
DNA: TGTGCCAGCAGCGTTGAGGGATATGAGCAGACGTTCGATTTT

V: TRBV19
D: -
J: TRBJ1-5
size: -
CDR3: CASDRQTQSNQPQHF
DNA: TGTGCCAGTGACCGGCAGACGCAGAGCAATCAGCCCCAGCATTTT

V: TRBV9
D: -
J: TRBJ2-1
size: -
CDR3: CASSVGSDRQCVEQFF
DNA: TGTGCCAGCAGCGTAGGATCAGATAGGCAGTGCGTTGAGCAGTTCTTC

V: TRBV7-8
D: -
J: TRBJ1-2
size: once
CDR3: CASSLAGDGHMYDYTF
DNA: TGTGCCAGCAGCTTGGCGGGGGATGGGCATATGTATGATTACACCTTC

V: TRBV7-9
D: -
J: TRBJ1-6
size: once
CDR3: CAISLSSYSSPLHF
DNA: TGTGCCATCAGCTTGAGTTCCTACAGTTCACCCCTCCACTTT

V: TRBV9
D: -
J: TRBJ1-2
size: -
CDR3: CASSLSWVAGRTGYTF
DNA: TGTGCCAGCAGCCTCTCCTGGGTAGCGGGGCGCACAGGCTACACCTTC

V: TRBV2
D: -
J: TRBJ1-2
size: -
CDR3: CASSDGLAGGHIF
DNA: TGCGCCAGCAGCGATGGCCTGGCAGGTGGCCACATCTTC

V: TRBV2
D: -
J: TRBJ2-1
size: -
CDR3: CASRHTLAVSLSF
DNA: TGTGCCAGCAGACATACACTAGCAGTGAGCCTTTCCTTC

V: TRBV7-8
D: TRBD2
J: TRBJ2-1
size: -
CDR3: CASRPSGRSSDEQFF
DNA: TGTGCCTCAAGACCCAGCGGGAGGAGTTCCGATGAGCAGTTCTTC

V: TRBV7-9
D: -
J: TRBJ2-1
size: -
CDR3: CASSTASGASNEQFF
DNA: TGTGCCAGTAGTACAGCTAGTGGCGCCTCGAATGAGCAGTTCTTC